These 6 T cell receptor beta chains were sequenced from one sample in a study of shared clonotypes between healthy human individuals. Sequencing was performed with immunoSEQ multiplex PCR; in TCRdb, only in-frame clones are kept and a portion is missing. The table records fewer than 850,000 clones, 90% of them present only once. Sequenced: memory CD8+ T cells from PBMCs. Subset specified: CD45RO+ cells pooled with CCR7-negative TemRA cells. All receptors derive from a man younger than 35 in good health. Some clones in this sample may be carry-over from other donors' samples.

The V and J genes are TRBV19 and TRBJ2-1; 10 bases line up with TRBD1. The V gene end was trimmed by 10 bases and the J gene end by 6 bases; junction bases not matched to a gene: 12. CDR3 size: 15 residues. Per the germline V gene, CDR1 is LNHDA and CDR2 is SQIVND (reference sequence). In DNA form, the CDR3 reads TGTGCCACGCACCGCAGACAGGGGGCTGTCAATGAGCAGTTCTTC. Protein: CATHRRQGAVNEQFF.

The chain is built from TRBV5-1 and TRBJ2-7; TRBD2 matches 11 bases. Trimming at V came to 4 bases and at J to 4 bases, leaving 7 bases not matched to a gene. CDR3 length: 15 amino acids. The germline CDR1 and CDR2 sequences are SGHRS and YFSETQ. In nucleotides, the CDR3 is TGCGCCAGCAGCCTGACTAGCGGGAATATTTACGAGCAGTACTTC. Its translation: CASSLTSGNIYEQYF. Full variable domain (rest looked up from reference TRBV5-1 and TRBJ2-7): KAGVTQTPRYLIKTRGQQVTLSCSPISGHRSVSWYQQTPGQGLQFLFEYFSETQRNKGNFPGRFSGRQFSNSRSEMNVSTLELGDSALYLCASSLTSGNIYEQYFGPGTRLTVT.

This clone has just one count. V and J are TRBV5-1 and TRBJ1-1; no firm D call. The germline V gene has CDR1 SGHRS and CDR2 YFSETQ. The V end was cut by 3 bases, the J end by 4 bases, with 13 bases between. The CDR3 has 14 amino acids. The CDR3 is CASSSDLASTEAFF. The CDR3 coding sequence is TGCGCCAGCAGCTCGGACCTAGCGAGCACTGAAGCTTTCTTT.

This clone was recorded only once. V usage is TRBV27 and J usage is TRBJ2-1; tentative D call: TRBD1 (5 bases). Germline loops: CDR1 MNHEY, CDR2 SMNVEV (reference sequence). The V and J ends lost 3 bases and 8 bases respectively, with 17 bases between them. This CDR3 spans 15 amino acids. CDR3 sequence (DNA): TGTGCCAGCAGTTTCCTCTCTCTCCTGGGGCATGAGCAGTTCTTC. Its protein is CASSFLSLLGHEQFF.

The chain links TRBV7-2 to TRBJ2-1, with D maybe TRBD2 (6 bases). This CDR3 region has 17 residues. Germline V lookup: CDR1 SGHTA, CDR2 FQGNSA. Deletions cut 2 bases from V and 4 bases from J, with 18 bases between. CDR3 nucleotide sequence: TGTGCCAGCAGCTTATTCCCAGCGGAGGGAGTTTACAATGAGCAGTTCTTC. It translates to CASSLFPAEGVYNEQFF. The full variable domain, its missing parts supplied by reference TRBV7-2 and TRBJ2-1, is GAGVSQSPSNKVTEKGKDVELRCDPISGHTALYWYRQSLGQGLEFLIYFQGNSAPDKSGLPSDRFSAERTGGSVSTLTIQRTQQEDSAVYLCASSLFPAEGVYNEQFFGPGTRLTVL.

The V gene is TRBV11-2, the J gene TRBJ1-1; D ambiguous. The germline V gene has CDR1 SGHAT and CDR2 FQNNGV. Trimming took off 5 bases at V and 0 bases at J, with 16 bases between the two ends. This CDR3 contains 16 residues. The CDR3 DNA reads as TGTGCCAGCAGCCCCCTCTTTGCTGGGATGAACACTGAAGCTTTCTTT. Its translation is CASSPLFAGMNTEAFF.